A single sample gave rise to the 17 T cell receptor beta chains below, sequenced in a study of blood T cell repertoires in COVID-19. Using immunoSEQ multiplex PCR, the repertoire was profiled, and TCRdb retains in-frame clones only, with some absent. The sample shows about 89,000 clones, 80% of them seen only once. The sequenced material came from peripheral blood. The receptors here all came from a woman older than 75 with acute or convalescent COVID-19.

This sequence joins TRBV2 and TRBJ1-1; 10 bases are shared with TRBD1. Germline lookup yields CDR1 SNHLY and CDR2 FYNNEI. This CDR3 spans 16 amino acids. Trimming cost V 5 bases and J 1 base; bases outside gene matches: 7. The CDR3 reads CASSRRDRGPNTEAFF. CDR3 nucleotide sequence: TGTGCCAGCAGTCGCCGGGACAGGGGACCGAACACTGAAGCTTTCTTT.

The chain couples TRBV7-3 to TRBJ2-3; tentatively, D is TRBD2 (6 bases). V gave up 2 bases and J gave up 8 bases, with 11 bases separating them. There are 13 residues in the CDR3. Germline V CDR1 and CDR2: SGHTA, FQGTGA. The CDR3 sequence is CASSLPGRGTQYF. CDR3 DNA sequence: TGTGCCAGCAGCTTACCAGGGCGGGGTACGCAGTATTTT.

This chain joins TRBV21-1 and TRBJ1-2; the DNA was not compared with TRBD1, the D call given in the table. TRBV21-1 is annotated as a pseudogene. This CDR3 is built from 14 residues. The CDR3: CASSKQNRGCGYTF. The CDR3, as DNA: TGTGCCAGCAGCAAACAGAACAGGGGTTGTGGCTACACCTTC.

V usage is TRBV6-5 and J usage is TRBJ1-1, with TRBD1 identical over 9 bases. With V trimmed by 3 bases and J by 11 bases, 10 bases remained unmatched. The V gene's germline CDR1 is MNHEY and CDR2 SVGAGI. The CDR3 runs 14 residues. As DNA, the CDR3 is TGTGCCAGCAGTTATGCTGGACAGGGGCTGTCGGCTTTCTTT. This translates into CASSYAGQGLSAFF.

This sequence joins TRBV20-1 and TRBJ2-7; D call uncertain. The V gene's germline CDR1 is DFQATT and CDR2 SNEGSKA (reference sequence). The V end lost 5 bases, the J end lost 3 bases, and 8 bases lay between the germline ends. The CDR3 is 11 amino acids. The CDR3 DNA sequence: TGCAGTGCTTGGCAGGACTACGAGCAGTACTTC. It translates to CSAWQDYEQYF.

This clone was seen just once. The CDR3 region is CASSRFSGGGTDTQYF. The CDR3, as DNA: TGCGCCAGCAGCCGCTTCTCGGGGGGCGGGACAGATACGCAGTATTTT. The rearrangement joins TRBV5-1 to TRBJ2-3; tentative D call: TRBD2 (7 bases). V was shortened by 4 bases and J by 3 bases, with 18 bases between the two germline ends. CDR3 size: 16 residues. The germline V gene encodes CDR1 SGHRS and CDR2 YFSETQ.

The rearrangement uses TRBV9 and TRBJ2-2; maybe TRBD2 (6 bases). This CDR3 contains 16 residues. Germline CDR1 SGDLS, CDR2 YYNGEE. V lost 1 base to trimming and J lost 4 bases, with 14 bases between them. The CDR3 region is CASSVRGDFGTGELFF. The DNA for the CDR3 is TGTGCCAGCAGCGTACGAGGGGACTTCGGCACCGGGGAGCTGTTTTTT.

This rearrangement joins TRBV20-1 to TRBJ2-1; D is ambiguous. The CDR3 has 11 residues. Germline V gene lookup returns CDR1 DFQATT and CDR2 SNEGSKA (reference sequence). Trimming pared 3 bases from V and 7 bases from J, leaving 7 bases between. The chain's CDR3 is CSASPSNEQFF. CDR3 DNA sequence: TGCAGTGCTAGTCCCTCTAATGAGCAGTTCTTC.

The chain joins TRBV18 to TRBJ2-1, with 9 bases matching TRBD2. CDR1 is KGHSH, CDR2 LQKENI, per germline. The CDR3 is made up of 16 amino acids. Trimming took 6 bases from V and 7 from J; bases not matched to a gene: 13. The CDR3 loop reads CASSPFGAGGLNEQFF. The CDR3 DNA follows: TGTGCCAGCTCCCCGTTTGGAGCGGGGGGACTTAATGAGCAGTTCTTC.

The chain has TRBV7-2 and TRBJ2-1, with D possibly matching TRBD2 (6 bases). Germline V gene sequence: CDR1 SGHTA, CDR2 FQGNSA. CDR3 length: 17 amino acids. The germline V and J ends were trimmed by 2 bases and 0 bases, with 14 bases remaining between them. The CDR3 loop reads CASSLRFGGDSYNEQFF. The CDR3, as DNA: TGTGCCAGCAGCTTAAGGTTCGGCGGGGACTCCTACAATGAGCAGTTCTTC. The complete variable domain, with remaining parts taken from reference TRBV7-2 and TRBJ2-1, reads GAGVSQSPSNKVTEKGKDVELRCDPISGHTALYWYRQSLGQGLEFLIYFQGNSAPDKSGLPSDRFSAERTGGSVSTLTIQRTQQEDSAVYLCASSLRFGGDSYNEQFFGPGTRLTVL.

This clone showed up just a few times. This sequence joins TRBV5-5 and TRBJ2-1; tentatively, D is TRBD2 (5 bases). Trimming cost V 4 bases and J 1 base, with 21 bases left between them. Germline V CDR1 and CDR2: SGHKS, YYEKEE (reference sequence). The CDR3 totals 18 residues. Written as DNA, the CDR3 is TGTGCCAGCAGCGGGCTGGGGAGTGCTAGCAGATCCTACAATGAGCAGTTCTTC. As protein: CASSGLGSASRSYNEQFF.

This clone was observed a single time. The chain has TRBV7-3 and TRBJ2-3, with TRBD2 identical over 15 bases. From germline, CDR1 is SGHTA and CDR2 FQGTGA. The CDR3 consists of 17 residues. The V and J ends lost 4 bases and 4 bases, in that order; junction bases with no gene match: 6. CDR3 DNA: TGTGCCAGCAGCTCAGGACTAGCGGGGGGGTCAGCAGATACGCAGTATTTT. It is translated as CASSSGLAGGSADTQYF. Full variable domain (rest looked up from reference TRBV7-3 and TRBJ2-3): GAGVSQTPSNKVTEKGKYVELRCDPISGHTALYWYRQSLGQGPEFLIYFQGTGAADDSGLPNDRFFAVRPEGSVSTLKIQRTERGDSAVYLCASSSGLAGGSADTQYFGPGTRLTVL.

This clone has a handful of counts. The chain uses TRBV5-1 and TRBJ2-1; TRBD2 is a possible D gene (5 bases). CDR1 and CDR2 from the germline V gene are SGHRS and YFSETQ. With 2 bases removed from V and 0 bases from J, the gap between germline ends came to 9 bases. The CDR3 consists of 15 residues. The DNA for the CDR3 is TGCGCCAGCAGCTTCGGGGAAAGCTCCTACAATGAGCAGTTCTTC. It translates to CASSFGESSYNEQFF.

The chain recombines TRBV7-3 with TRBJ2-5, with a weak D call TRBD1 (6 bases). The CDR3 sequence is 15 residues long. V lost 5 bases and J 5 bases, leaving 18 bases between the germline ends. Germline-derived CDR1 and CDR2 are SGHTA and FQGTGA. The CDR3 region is CASSRSTGGQETQYF. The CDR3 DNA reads TGTGCCAGCAGCCGCTCGACAGGTGGGCAGGAGACCCAGTACTTC.

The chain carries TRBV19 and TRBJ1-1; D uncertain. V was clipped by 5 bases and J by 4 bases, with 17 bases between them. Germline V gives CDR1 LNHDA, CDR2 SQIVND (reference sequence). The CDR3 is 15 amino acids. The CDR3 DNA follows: TGTGCCAGTAGTTCGCCAGGTAGGCGCGTCACTGAAGCTTTCTTT. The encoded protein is CASSSPGRRVTEAFF.

The CDR3 nucleotides read TGTGCCAGCAGTGGCACAGGGGAGAGGGAAACTAATGAAAAACTGTTTTTT. Protein: CASSGTGERETNEKLFF. V gene TRBV2 combines with J gene TRBJ1-4, with TRBD1 matching 7 bases. This CDR3 region has 17 residues. The V and J ends lost 4 bases and 1 base, in that order; junction bases with no gene match: 9. Per germline, CDR1 SNHLY and CDR2 FYNNEI.

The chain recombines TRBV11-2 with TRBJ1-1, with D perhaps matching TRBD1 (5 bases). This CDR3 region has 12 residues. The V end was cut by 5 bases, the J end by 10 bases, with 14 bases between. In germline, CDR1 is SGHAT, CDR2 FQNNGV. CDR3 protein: CASSPGGGAAFF. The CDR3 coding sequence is TGTGCCAGCAGCCCTGGGGGGGGTGCAGCTTTCTTT. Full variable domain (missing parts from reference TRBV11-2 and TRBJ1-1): EAGVAQSPRYKIIEKRQSVAFWCNPISGHATLYWYQQILGQGPKLLIQFQNNGVVDDSQLPKDRFSAERLKGVDSTLKIQPAKLEDSAVYLCASSPGGGAAFFGQGTRLTVV.